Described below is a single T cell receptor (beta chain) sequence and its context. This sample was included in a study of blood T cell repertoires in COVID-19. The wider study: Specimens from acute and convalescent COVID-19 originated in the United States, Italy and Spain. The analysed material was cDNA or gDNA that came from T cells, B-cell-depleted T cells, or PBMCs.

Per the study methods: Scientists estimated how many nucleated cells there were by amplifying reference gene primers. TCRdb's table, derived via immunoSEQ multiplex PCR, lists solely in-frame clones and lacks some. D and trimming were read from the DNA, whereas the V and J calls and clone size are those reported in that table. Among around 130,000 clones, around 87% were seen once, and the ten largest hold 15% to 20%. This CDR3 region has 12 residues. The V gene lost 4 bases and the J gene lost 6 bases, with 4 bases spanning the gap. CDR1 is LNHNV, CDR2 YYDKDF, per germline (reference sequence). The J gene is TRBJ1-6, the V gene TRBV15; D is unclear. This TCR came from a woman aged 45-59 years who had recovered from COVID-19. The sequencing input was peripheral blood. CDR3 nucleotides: TGTGCCACCAGCACCAGTAATTCACCCCTCCACTTT. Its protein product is CATSTSNSPLHF.